These 11 T cell receptor beta chains originate from one sample sequenced in a study of blood T cells in healthy people across ages. A sample-barcoded 5' primer and a J-beta primer mix were used in a second PCR of roughly 7 to 11 cycles. TCRdb processed the 5' RACE reads anew with MiXCR; each CDR3 protein has one entry. The sample has some 1.7 million distinct CDR3 sequences; roughly 28% are singletons. The sequenced sample was blood. These receptors all come from a woman under 40 in good health.

This clonotype has more than one count but fewer than ten. The chain carries TRBV16 and TRBJ1-1; 7 positions agree with TRBD1. Germline assignment: CDR1 KGHSY and CDR2 FQNENV. The CDR3 totals 12 residues. The J segment lost 10 bases and the V segment lost 4 bases, leaving 6 bases of the junction unmatched. The CDR3, as DNA: TGTGCCAGCAGCCGAGACAGGGTTACAGCTTTCTTT. Its translation is CASSRDRVTAFF.

The chain carries TRBV20-1 and TRBJ2-3; TRBD1 matches 7 bases. Germline-derived CDR1 and CDR2 are DFQATT and SNEGSKA (reference sequence). The V gene end was trimmed by 5 bases and the J gene end by 5 bases; junction bases not matched to a gene: 13. The CDR3 sequence is 15 residues long. CDR3 region: CSAQRTGPPGDTQYF. Written as DNA, the CDR3 is TGCAGTGCTCAAAGGACAGGACCCCCAGGAGATACGCAGTATTTT.

This clonotype was seen only a few times. The chain recombines TRBV2 with TRBJ2-1; D might be TRBD1 or TRBD2, each matching 6 bases. Germline V gene data show CDR1 as SNHLY and CDR2 as FYNNEI. The CDR3 spans 13 residues. V was shortened by 6 bases and J by 9 bases, with 15 bases between the two germline ends. The CDR3 region has the DNA TGTGCCAGCAGGACAGGCGTCGGGGGTGAGCAGTTCTTC. Its protein product is CASRTGVGGEQFF.

This clonotype came up a few times. The CDR3 region is CASSFLGTESYEQYF. The CDR3 DNA follows: TGCGCCAGCAGCTTCCTCGGGACAGAGTCCTACGAGCAGTACTTC. The chain is built from TRBV5-1 and TRBJ2-7; TRBD1 aligns across 7 bases. The V gene's germline CDR1 is SGHRS and CDR2 YFSETQ. V lost 2 bases, J lost 1 base, and 6 bases stayed unmatched. CDR3 length: 15 amino acids.

This clonotype was seen only a few times. The genes are TRBV5-6 and TRBJ2-3; 12 bases agree with TRBD2. Germline values: CDR1 SGHDT, CDR2 YYEEEE. Unmatched junction bases numbered 5, after V lost 4 bases and J lost 2 bases. The CDR3 totals 16 residues. The CDR3 sequence: CASSRGLAGLTDTQYF. The CDR3 DNA is TGTGCCAGCAGCCGGGGACTAGCGGGCCTCACAGATACGCAGTATTTT.

This clonotype has a count of ten or more. The chain carries TRBV20-1 and TRBJ2-7, with 7 bases matching TRBD2. The CDR3 totals 15 residues. J lost 7 bases, V lost 0 bases, and 12 bases had no gene match. From germline, CDR1 is DFQATT and CDR2 SNEGSKA (reference sequence). The CDR3 DNA is TGCAGTGCTAGAGATCAGAGCGGGAACATCGGGGAGCAGTACTTC. The encoded protein is CSARDQSGNIGEQYF.

The V call is TRBV20-1, the J call TRBJ2-7; 8 bases fit TRBD2. Unmatched junction bases numbered 9, after V lost 5 bases and J lost 3 bases. Germline CDR1 and CDR2: DFQATT and SNEGSKA (reference sequence). The CDR3 runs 14 residues. The CDR3 is CSAGGLVSLYEQYF. CDR3 coding DNA: TGCAGTGCTGGGGGACTAGTCTCTCTCTACGAGCAGTACTTC.

The J gene is TRBJ2-5, the V gene TRBV10-3, with D tentatively TRBD2 (6 bases). V shed 7 bases and J shed 5 bases, with 11 bases lying between them. Germline V lookup: CDR1 ENHRY, CDR2 SYGVKD. The CDR3 totals 12 residues. CDR3 nucleotides: TGTGCCATCAAGGGGCTAGCGGAGACCCAGTACTTC. It specifies CAIKGLAETQYF.

This clonotype was counted between two and nine times. The J gene is TRBJ2-7, the V gene TRBV18, with a tentative D call TRBD2 (6 bases). Germline CDR1 and CDR2: KGHSH and LQKENI. V was clipped by 3 bases and J by 5 bases, with 8 bases between them. This CDR3 region has 12 residues. In DNA, the CDR3 is TGTGCCAGCTCACCCCAGCGGGACGAGCAGTACTTC. Protein: CASSPQRDEQYF.

This chain joins TRBV12-5 and TRBJ2-1, with 8 positions matching TRBD2. V dropped 5 bases and J dropped 7; count of bases not matched to a gene: 16. Germline V gives CDR1 LGHNT, CDR2 FRNRAP. The CDR3 is 17 residues long. The CDR3 DNA reads as TGTGCTAGTGGTCTGGGGGGCCAGCGGGAGTCTGGAAATGAGCAGTTCTTC. It yields the protein CASGLGGQRESGNEQFF.

This clonotype appeared a few times. The CDR3 DNA reads TGTGCCAGCAGCTCGCTTTTTAGCTCCTACAATGAGCAGTTCTTC. It yields the protein CASSSLFSSYNEQFF. This chain connects TRBV5-6 to TRBJ2-1; D is uncertain. Germline lookup yields CDR1 SGHDT and CDR2 YYEEEE. The CDR3 is 15 amino acids. V was shortened by 3 bases and J by 0 bases, with 10 bases between the two germline ends.